A single sample gave rise to the 10 T cell receptor beta chains below, sequenced in a study of blood T cell repertoires in COVID-19. Using immunoSEQ multiplex PCR, the repertoire was profiled, and TCRdb retains in-frame clones only, with some absent. Seen here are about 180,000 clones, roughly 88% observed once, and the top ten hold under 9.5%. The sequenced material came from PBMCs or T cells enriched from blood (not recorded which). The receptors originated from a woman in her thirties who had recovered from COVID-19.

The J gene is TRBJ2-7, the V gene TRBV30; no definite D call. This CDR3 is built from 13 residues. The germline V and J ends were trimmed by 1 base and 12 bases, with 19 bases remaining between them. Germline-derived CDR1 and CDR2 are GTSNPN and SVGIG (reference sequence). The CDR3 loop reads CAWSEVSRVASYF. The CDR3 nucleotides read TGTGCCTGGAGTGAGGTTAGCCGTGTCGCATCGTACTTC.

The chain recombines TRBV5-5 with TRBJ2-5, with a tentative D call TRBD1 (6 bases). CDR1 and CDR2 (germline): SGHKS, YYEKEE (reference sequence). V was trimmed by 1 base and J by 6 bases, leaving 10 bases between them. This CDR3 region has 13 residues. CDR3 in amino acids: CASSLSGEQTQYF. CDR3 DNA: TGTGCCAGCAGCTTGTCAGGGGAGCAGACCCAGTACTTC.

V and J are TRBV9 and TRBJ1-3, with 7 bases lining up with TRBD1. Germline V lookup: CDR1 SGDLS, CDR2 YYNGEE. Trimming cost V 0 bases and J 2 bases; bases outside gene matches: 5. There are 16 residues in the CDR3. Written as DNA, the CDR3 is TGTGCCAGCAGCGTAGTGGGTCAGGGGGCTGGAAACACCATATATTTT. Translated: CASSVVGQGAGNTIYF.

Only one count was recorded for this clone. This chain uses TRBV9 with TRBJ2-7, with TRBD2 matching over 10 bases. J was trimmed by 6 bases and V by 8 bases; bases with no gene match: 8. From germline, CDR1 is SGDLS and CDR2 YYNGEE. The CDR3 is made up of 13 amino acids. The CDR3 nucleotides are TGTGCCAGTGGACTAGCGGTCACTTCCGAGCAGTACTTC. This gives the protein CASGLAVTSEQYF.

The rearrangement joins TRBV5-3 to TRBJ1-4; 9 positions agree with TRBD1. TRBV5-3 counts as an open reading frame of uncertain function. V lost 4 bases, J lost 9 bases, and 7 bases stayed unmatched. The CDR3 is made up of 14 amino acids. The CDR3 DNA is TGTGCCAGAAGCCCGGACAGGGGCGATAAAAAACTGTTTTTT. Protein sequence: CARSPDRGDKKLFF.

The table lists this clone with many counts. The chain links TRBV7-2 to TRBJ1-5; 9 bases map to TRBD1. The CDR3 has 15 residues. The V gene's germline CDR1 is SGHTA and CDR2 FQGNSA. J gave up 6 bases and V 5 bases, and 8 bases lay outside the gene matches. The CDR3 bases are TGTGCCAGCAGCACGACCGGGACAGGGAGTCAGCCCCAGCATTTT. Its protein product is CASSTTGTGSQPQHF.

This clone was seen more than once but under ten times. The CDR3 region has the DNA TGTGCCAGCAGCTTGATTGCTAGCGGGAGTCAAGAGACCCAGTACTTC. Protein product: CASSLIASGSQETQYF. This chain connects TRBV5-6 to TRBJ2-5; 10 nucleotides line up with TRBD2. This CDR3 has 16 amino acids. The germline V gene encodes CDR1 SGHDT and CDR2 YYEEEE. V was pared by 1 base and J by 2 bases, with 5 bases of the junction left unmatched.

J is TRBJ2-1 and V is TRBV24-1; unclear D gene. The CDR3 is 16 residues long. Trimming stripped 1 base from V and 5 bases from J, with 14 bases between. Germline V gene sequence: CDR1 KGHDR, CDR2 SFDVKD. The CDR3 nucleotides read TGTGCCACCAGTGATTTTGTCTCACGTACAAACAATGAGCAGTTCTTC. As protein: CATSDFVSRTNNEQFF.

The sample holds one count of this clone. V usage is TRBV7-2 and J usage is TRBJ2-1; D is unclear. Germline V lookup: CDR1 SGHTA, CDR2 FQGNSA. This CDR3 is 13 amino acids long. V was cut by 2 bases and J by 5 bases, with 7 bases left in between. CDR3 protein: CASSLLAHNEQFF. CDR3 nucleotides: TGTGCCAGCAGCTTATTGGCTCACAATGAGCAGTTCTTC.

The chain links TRBV5-1 to TRBJ2-2, with a tentative D call TRBD1 (6 bases). The CDR3 has 15 residues. V lost 6 bases to trimming and J lost 1 base, with 13 bases between them. The germline V gene encodes CDR1 SGHRS and CDR2 YFSETQ. CDR3 sequence reads: CASNPTGLNTGELFF. The CDR3 nucleotides read TGCGCCAGCAACCCGACAGGATTGAACACCGGGGAGCTGTTTTTT.